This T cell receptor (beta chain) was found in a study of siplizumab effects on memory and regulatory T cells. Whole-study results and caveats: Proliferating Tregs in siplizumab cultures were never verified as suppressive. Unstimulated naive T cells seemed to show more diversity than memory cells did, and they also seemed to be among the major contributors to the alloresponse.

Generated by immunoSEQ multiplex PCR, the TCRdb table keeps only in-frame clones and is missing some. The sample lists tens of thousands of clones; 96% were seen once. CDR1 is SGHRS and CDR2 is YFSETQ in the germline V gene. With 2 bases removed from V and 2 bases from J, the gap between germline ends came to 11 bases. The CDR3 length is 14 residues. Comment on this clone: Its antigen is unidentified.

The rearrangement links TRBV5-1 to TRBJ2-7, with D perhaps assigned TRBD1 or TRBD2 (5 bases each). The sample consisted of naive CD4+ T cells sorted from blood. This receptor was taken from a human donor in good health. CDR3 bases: TGCGCCAGCAGCTTCGATCGGGGCGCCTACGAGCAGTACTTC. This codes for CASSFDRGAYEQYF.